This T cell receptor (beta chain) was identified during a study of blood T cells in healthy people across ages. The CDR3 totals 15 residues. The germline V gene encodes CDR1 MDHEN and CDR2 SYDVKM. Trimming removed 6 bases from V and 4 bases from J; junction bases left unmatched: 8. PCR was performed a second time for about 6 to 12 cycles using a sample-barcoded 5' primer and a J-beta primer mix. MiXCR was run by TCRdb on the 5' RACE reads, yielding one entry per CDR3 protein. The sample holds 550,000 to 650,000 distinct CDR3 sequences, about 27% seen once. The sample was also linked to a second study, of T cells of mothers and their children. As that study records: During the second PCR, the M1S primer introduced sample barcodes along with 2-4 random nucleotides. Sequencing got over 9 million TCR beta CDR3 reads from each mother and approximately 3 million from each child.

The receptor comes from a boy younger than 10 in good health. The rearrangement uses TRBV28 and TRBJ1-4, with 7 bases lining up with TRBD1. Sequences were obtained from blood. CDR3 in DNA: TGTGCCAGCAGACCTAGGGACAGTGATAATGAAAAACTGTTTTTT. Translated, it gives CASRPRDSDNEKLFF.